A selection of T cell receptor beta chains follows, all from one sample in a study of shared clonotypes between healthy human individuals. Clones were read by immunoSEQ multiplex PCR, and TCRdb kept only the in-frame ones, dropping some. This table holds over 2 million clones, 85% to 95% found once. Sequencing input: naive CD4+ T cells sorted from blood. The receptors come from a man aged 18-30 years in good health. The CDR3 runs from the conserved cysteine through the conserved F or W. D genes are given only for firm matches. Not all rows give a size; the values are once, few, many and, for expanded clones, a class.

clone_size	v_call	d_call	j_call	cdr3_nt	cdr3_aa
.	TRBV7-2	.	TRBJ2-5	TGTGCCAGCAGCCCGCAGAGGGCAGCAGAAGAGACCCAGTACTTC	CASSPQRAAEETQYF
once	TRBV6-5	.	TRBJ1-6	TGTGCCAGCAGACCTGTCAGCTCCTATAATTCACCCCTCCACTTT	CASRPVSSYNSPLHF
.	TRBV19	.	TRBJ1-5	TGTGCCAGTAGTATAGGCCAGGCGTACAATCAGCCCCAGCATTTT	CASSIGQAYNQPQHF
.	TRBV4-1	.	TRBJ2-7	TGCGCCAGCAATACCGGGGTTGCCCCCTACGAGCAGTACTTC	CASNTGVAPYEQYF
.	TRBV11-2	.	TRBJ2-1	TGTGCCAGCAGCCGGGGACTTAGCTCCTACAATGAGCAGTTCTTC	CASSRGLSSYNEQFF
.	TRBV7-2	TRBD1	TRBJ2-2	TGTGCCAGCAGAATGGGACAGGTGAACACCGGGGAGCTGTTTTTT	CASRMGQVNTGELFF
.	TRBV18	.	TRBJ2-3	TGTGCCAGCTCACCACTTCCAGTGGCCCCTCTTAGCACAGATACGCAGTATTTT	CASSPLPVAPLSTDTQYF
.	TRBV5-6	TRBD2	TRBJ2-4	TGTGCCAGCAGCTTTAGGACTAGCGGAACCCCAAACATTCAGTACTTC	CASSFRTSGTPNIQYF
.	TRBV6-5	TRBD1	TRBJ1-1	TGTGCCAGCAGTAGACAGGGTGCGAACACTGAAGCTTTCTTT	CASSRQGANTEAFF
.	TRBV6-5	.	TRBJ2-3	TGTGCCAGCAGTTGGGGCAGGCCTAGCACAGATACGCAGTATTTT	CASSWGRPSTDTQYF